The 27 T cell receptor beta chains below come from one sample, sequenced in a study of cytomegalovirus exposure and HLA in healthy donors. It was with 60 Vbeta and 13 Jbeta primers that the PCR ran. The method was immunoSEQ multiplex PCR; TCRdb's version includes in-frame clones alone and lacks a portion of them. The sample table includes some 110,000 clones. Material for sequencing was PBMCs. The receptors shown here come from a middle-aged man in good health and CMV-seropositive.

The V call is TRBV5-6, the J call TRBJ2-3; D is unresolved. This CDR3 spans 15 amino acids. Trimming took 5 bases from V and 5 from J, leaving 18 bases between them. Germline lookup yields CDR1 SGHDT and CDR2 YYEEEE. The CDR3 DNA reads TGTGCCAGCAGTTACCTAGGCGGAGTGGGAGATACGCAGTATTTT. It translates to CASSYLGGVGDTQYF.

This rearrangement joins TRBV4-2 to TRBJ2-7, with D maybe TRBD1 (5 bases). V was clipped by 0 bases and J by 4 bases, with 19 bases between them. This CDR3 has 17 residues. Germline-derived CDR1 and CDR2 are LGHNA and YNFKEQ. The CDR3 nucleotides are TGTGCCAGCAGCCAAGAGGGTATTGGACACCCCCTTTACGAGCAGTACTTC. Encoded protein: CASSQEGIGHPLYEQYF.

V is TRBV11-2 and J is TRBJ2-6, with 10 positions matching TRBD1. Germline CDR1 and CDR2: SGHAT and FQNNGV. The length of the CDR3 is 18 residues. After removal of 6 bases from V and 4 bases from J, the junction contained 12 bases not matched to a gene. The CDR3 bases are TGTGCCAGCAGGGTTAGTGGGACAGGGGAGGCCGGGGCCAACGTCCTGACTTTC. Protein: CASRVSGTGEAGANVLTF. The entire variable domain, with the rest obtained from reference TRBV11-2 and TRBJ2-6, is as follows: EAGVAQSPRYKIIEKRQSVAFWCNPISGHATLYWYQQILGQGPKLLIQFQNNGVVDDSQLPKDRFSAERLKGVDSTLKIQPAKLEDSAVYLCASRVSGTGEAGANVLTFGAGSRLTVL.

The gene calls are TRBV6-5 and TRBJ1-2; 9 bases fit TRBD1. The length of the CDR3 is 15 residues. Germline CDR1 reads MNHEY; CDR2 reads SVGAGI. V shed 0 bases, J shed 7 bases, and the junction held 6 bases outside the gene matches. CDR3 coding DNA: TGTGCCAGCAGTTACTCACCCGGGACAGGGAGTGGCTACACCTTC. Translation gives CASSYSPGTGSGYTF.

The V call is TRBV18, the J call TRBJ1-2; D is uncertain. Germline V gives CDR1 KGHSH, CDR2 LQKENI. This CDR3 has 12 amino acids. V was shortened by 6 bases and J by 8 bases, with 13 bases between the two germline ends. In DNA, the CDR3 is TGTGCCAGCTCTCTTAACATTTACGGCTACACCTTC. Residues: CASSLNIYGYTF.

J is TRBJ2-5 and V is TRBV11-3; D uncertain. The CDR3 has 13 amino acids. Trimming took off 0 bases at V and 1 base at J, with 3 bases between the two ends. Germline V gene sequence: CDR1 SGHNT, CDR2 YENEEA. CDR3: CASSLDSQETQYF. For the CDR3, the DNA is TGTGCCAGCAGCTTAGACAGCCAAGAGACCCAGTACTTC.

V usage is TRBV10-2 and J usage is TRBJ2-2; tentative D call: TRBD1 (6 bases). The germline CDR1 and CDR2 sequences are WSHSY and SAAADI. CDR3 length: 15 residues. V was cut by 3 bases and J by 1 base, with 9 bases left in between. The CDR3 reads CASSEDRRNTGELFF. CDR3 DNA sequence: TGCGCCAGCAGTGAAGACAGGAGGAACACCGGGGAGCTGTTTTTT.

The V call is TRBV19, the J call TRBJ2-7; D might be TRBD1 (5 bases). The CDR3 is 16 residues long. The V gene lost 0 bases and the J gene lost 1 base, with 13 bases spanning the gap. Germline V gene data show CDR1 as LNHDA and CDR2 as SQIVND (reference sequence). Here the CDR3 DNA reads TGTGCCAGTAGTATAGATAGGGGAAGGGGATCCTACGAGCAGTACTTC. This sequence encodes CASSIDRGRGSYEQYF.

This rearrangement joins TRBV5-1 to TRBJ1-3; 7 nucleotides match TRBD1. The V segment lost 0 bases and the J segment 2 bases; nucleotides outside the gene matches: 2. Germline CDR1 reads SGHRS; CDR2 reads YFSETQ. The CDR3 spans 15 residues. The CDR3 DNA is TGCGCCAGCAGCTTGGTTACAGGGGCTGGAAACACCATATATTTT. Protein: CASSLVTGAGNTIYF.

The rearrangement joins TRBV6-5 to TRBJ2-1, with a weak D call TRBD2 (6 bases). The CDR3 extends over 14 amino acids. The V end lost 2 bases, the J end lost 4 bases, and 9 bases lay between the germline ends. Germline CDR1 MNHEY, CDR2 SVGAGI. CDR3 coding DNA: TGTGCCAGCAGTTACGGCGGGGCTTACAATGAGCAGTTCTTC. Translated, it gives CASSYGGAYNEQFF.

The genes are TRBV28 and TRBJ2-1, with 8 bases lining up with TRBD2. The germline V gene encodes CDR1 MDHEN and CDR2 SYDVKM. The V gene end was trimmed by 5 bases and the J gene end by 9 bases; junction bases not matched to a gene: 6. The CDR3 covers 13 residues. CDR3 DNA sequence: TGTGCCAGCAGTACCTCCGGGGGGGGTGAGCAGTTCTTC. As protein: CASSTSGGGEQFF.

The chain carries TRBV5-1 and TRBJ1-1; a possible D gene is TRBD1 (5 bases). The V end lost 0 bases, the J end lost 4 bases, and 13 bases lay between the germline ends. CDR3 length: 15 amino acids. Germline loops: CDR1 SGHRS, CDR2 YFSETQ. The DNA for the CDR3 is TGCGCCAGCAGCTTGGCCGGGGGAGGCTTCACTGAAGCTTTCTTT. It yields the protein CASSLAGGGFTEAFF.

This chain joins TRBV19 and TRBJ1-6, with 7 bases identical to TRBD1. The trim removed 7 bases at V and 3 bases at J, leaving 9 bases unmatched. The CDR3 is 16 residues long. Germline CDR1 and CDR2: LNHDA and SQIVND (reference sequence). For the CDR3, the DNA is TGTGCCAGTAAGGATCGGAACAGGGGCTATAATTCACCCCTCCACTTT. It codes for CASKDRNRGYNSPLHF. Full variable domain (rest looked up from reference TRBV19 and TRBJ1-6): DGGITQSPKYLFRKEGQNVTLSCEQNLNHDAMYWYRQDPGQGLRLIYYSQIVNDFQKGDIAEGYSVSREKKESFPLTVTSAQKNPTAFYLCASKDRNRGYNSPLHFGNGTRLTVT.

The chain carries TRBV27 and TRBJ1-5; a possible D gene is TRBD1 (6 bases). Germline CDR1 and CDR2: MNHEY and SMNVEV (reference sequence). V was shortened by 5 bases and J by 3 bases, with 8 bases between the two germline ends. This CDR3 has 13 residues. The DNA of the CDR3 is TGTGCCAGCAGTAGACAGGCCAATCAGCCCCAGCATTTT. Its protein product is CASSRQANQPQHF.

V usage is TRBV7-3 and J usage is TRBJ2-7, with 7 bases fitting TRBD1. Germline assignment: CDR1 SGHTA and CDR2 FQGTGA. The J segment lost 6 bases and the V segment lost 6 bases, leaving 11 bases of the junction unmatched. The CDR3 spans 14 residues. The CDR3 sequence is CASSYDRAASEQYF. Here the CDR3 DNA reads TGTGCCAGCAGTTATGACAGGGCCGCGTCCGAGCAGTACTTC.

This chain uses TRBV27 with TRBJ2-7, with 8 bases that match TRBD2. This CDR3 contains 19 residues. V was pared by 3 bases and J by 5 bases, with 21 bases of the junction left unmatched. Germline V gene lookup returns CDR1 MNHEY and CDR2 SMNVEV (reference sequence). The DNA for the CDR3 is TGTGCCAGCAGTTTGCGCGAAACTTCGCTCCCGGGGGGGTCGGACGAGCAGTACTTC. As protein: CASSLRETSLPGGSDEQYF.

The V and J genes are TRBV7-3 and TRBJ2-1, with 7 nucleotides matching TRBD2. This CDR3 is built from 14 residues. With V trimmed by 2 bases and J by 9 bases, 7 bases remained unmatched. Germline V gene data show CDR1 as SGHTA and CDR2 as FQGTGA. The CDR3 DNA reads TGTGCCAGCAGCTTATCGGGGGGAGTCGTTGAGCAGTTCTTC. It encodes CASSLSGGVVEQFF.

V gene TRBV25-1 combines with J gene TRBJ1-2; D is uncertain. This CDR3 contains 11 residues. V lost 8 bases to trimming and J lost 8 bases, with 12 bases between them. In germline, CDR1 is MGHDK, CDR2 SYGVNS. Written as DNA, the CDR3 is TGTGCCAGCTTAACGGGGATCGGCTACACCTTC. Translating it yields CASLTGIGYTF.

V usage is TRBV5-4 and J usage is TRBJ2-5, with D hard to call. CDR1 and CDR2 (germline): SGHNT, YYREEE (reference sequence). The CDR3 is 16 amino acids. The V end was cut by 3 bases, the J end by 5 bases, with 20 bases between. This CDR3 reads CASSSPRSPSWETQYF. CDR3 in DNA: TGTGCCAGCAGCTCCCCCCGCAGTCCTTCTTGGGAGACCCAGTACTTC.

This rearrangement joins TRBV10-1 to TRBJ1-5; the D is unclear. Trimming stripped 8 bases from V and 3 bases from J, with 11 bases between. CDR3 length: 13 amino acids. CDR1 and CDR2 from the germline V gene are WNHNN and SYGVQD (reference sequence). Written as DNA, the CDR3 is TGCGCCAGCTCCGATACTCTCAATCAGCCCCAGCATTTT. It translates to CASSDTLNQPQHF.

J is TRBJ2-4 and V is TRBV2, with 13 bases fitting TRBD2. The CDR3 consists of 17 residues. Trimming removed 6 bases from V and 3 bases from J; junction bases left unmatched: 8. Germline V gene data show CDR1 as SNHLY and CDR2 as FYNNEI. CDR3 DNA: TGTGCCAGCAGAGGGACTAGCGGGAATTGGGGCAAAAACATTCAGTACTTC. This gives the protein CASRGTSGNWGKNIQYF.

The chain combines TRBV7-8 with TRBJ2-2; 7 nucleotides agree with TRBD1. CDR3 size: 17 residues. Trimming at V came to 4 bases and at J to 4 bases, leaving 12 bases not matched to a gene. From germline, CDR1 is SGHVS and CDR2 FQNEAQ. The CDR3 region is CASSYTGKGAITGELFF. The DNA for the CDR3 is TGTGCCAGCAGCTACACAGGGAAGGGGGCTATCACCGGGGAGCTGTTTTTT.

The rearrangement uses TRBV6-1 and TRBJ2-1; the match to TRBD1 covers 9 bases. The CDR3 runs to 16 residues. Unmatched junction bases numbered 4, after V lost 4 bases and J lost 0 bases. Germline V CDR1 and CDR2: MNHNS, SASEGT. The CDR3 reads CASSGRDRASYNEQFF. CDR3 DNA: TGTGCCAGCAGTGGCCGGGACAGGGCCTCCTACAATGAGCAGTTCTTC.

This chain connects TRBV10-3 to TRBJ2-3; 11 nucleotides match TRBD2. Germline CDR1 and CDR2: ENHRY and SYGVKD. V dropped 3 bases and J dropped 0; count of bases not matched to a gene: 8. The CDR3 runs 18 residues. The CDR3 nucleotides read TGTGCCATCAGTGATCCGGGACTAGCGGAATCTAGCACAGATACGCAGTATTTT. Translating it yields CAISDPGLAESSTDTQYF.

This sequence joins TRBV27 and TRBJ2-7; 7 bases line up with TRBD1. Germline trimming cut 6 bases from V and 3 bases from J; bases unmatched to any gene: 11. The CDR3 length is 15 residues. Germline CDR1 is MNHEY and CDR2 is SMNVEV (reference sequence). This CDR3 is CASSRKGADGYEQYF. The DNA of the CDR3 is TGTGCCAGCAGCCGCAAGGGGGCAGACGGCTACGAGCAGTACTTC.

CDR3 sequence reads: CSAPGQGLAFF. As DNA, the CDR3 is TGCAGTGCTCCAGGCCAGGGATTAGCTTTCTTT. The V and J genes are TRBV20-1 and TRBJ1-1; possibly TRBD1 for D (5 bases). Germline V gene sequence: CDR1 DFQATT, CDR2 SNEGSKA (reference sequence). V dropped 5 bases and J dropped 10 bases, with 14 bases sitting between them. The CDR3 has 11 amino acids.

The chain is built from TRBV20-1 and TRBJ2-4; D call uncertain. V was shortened by 6 bases and J by 6 bases, with 6 bases between the two germline ends. Germline V gives CDR1 DFQATT, CDR2 SNEGSKA (reference sequence). CDR3 length equals 10 residues. CDR3 nucleotide sequence: TGCAGTGCATGGAGAAACATTCAGTACTTC. Its protein product is CSAWRNIQYF.